This T cell receptor beta chain derives from a study of CD8 T cells in Susac syndrome (dated by TCRdb to the late 2010s). A note on the overall study: The study used repertoire sequencing to test whether antigen drove CD8+ T cell activation and differentiation in Susac syndrome. What the authors observed across the whole study: The TCR sequencing and HLA analysis was acknowledged to have included a relatively small number of individuals.

V lost 6 bases and J lost 6 bases; the stretch between them is 12 bases long. According to the germline V gene (reference sequence), CDR1 reads MNHNY and CDR2 reads SVGAGI. Reading from cysteine to phenylalanine, the CDR3 counts 13 amino acids. Only the CDR3 region is kept as DNA, spanning 39 bases read in frame from base 1. Remarks on this clonotype: There is no known antigen for this receptor. No clone much larger than this one lies a single base away; base qualities are absent.

Peripheral blood CD8+ and CD4+ T cells from healthy donors, Susac syndrome patients and multiple sclerosis patients were profiled by high-throughput TCR beta sequencing. Treatment-naive patients with stable or active relapsing-remitting disease fulfilling revised McDonald criteria were used as multiple sclerosis controls. Bulk CD8+ and CD4+ T cells were purified by magnetic negative isolation, whereas CD8+ TEMRA cells were enriched by FACS. Blood was collected in EDTA tubes and processed within 24 hours, with PBMCs isolated through density gradient centrifugation. PBMCs intended for TCR sequencing were cryopreserved in liquid nitrogen and were subsequently thawed in a 37 degrees C water bath. The sorted or isolated CD4+, CD8+ and CD8+ TEMRA cells had a purity of 90% or higher. RNA was extracted with the RNeasy kit and roughly 0.45 to 1 ug was reverse transcribed using random hexamers. TCR beta CDR3 regions were amplified with the immunoSEQ multiplex PCR assay covering 54 Vbeta and 13 Jbeta segments. PCR amplification bias was corrected using a synthetic template baseline for primer optimization and computational correction. Per the authors' processing: Reads were annotated to V, D and J genes per IMGT and analyzed with immunoSEQ Analyzer, keeping only productive sequences. Clonality was calculated as one minus the Shannon entropy normalized by log2 of the number of productive unique sequences. For each patient and control, public and private clones were evaluated within the 100 most prevalent clones. Clones were defined as Susac-specific if absent from the healthy and MS cohorts, from 1052 published viral clones and from other ImmuneACCESS disease sequences. TCRdb passed the public sequencing reads through fastp at Q25 and MiXCR, retaining productive beta sequences. Duplicate CDR3 protein sequences are folded into a single record with the most common DNA and genes. What appears here as the V and J calls and clone size reflects TCRdb's work, not the paper's. The sample includes under 250,000 distinct CDR3 sequences, with 93% observed a single time. Approximately 0.07% of the sample is held by the ten biggest clonotypes.

This clonotype was sampled from a human donor with multiple sclerosis. The sample consisted of CD4+ T cells from PBMCs. This chain joins TRBV6-6 to TRBJ2-1, with no confidently assigned D gene. The base sequence is TGTGCCAGCAGGGCCTCTATGGGCAATGAGCAGTTCTTC. Translated, this is CASRASMGNEQFF.